Below are 13 T cell receptor beta chains sequenced from a single sample in a study of cytotoxic CD8 clonotypes in ibrutinib-treated CLL (dated by TCRdb to about 2021). Library prep was done by the immunoSEQ multiplex PCR assay. TCRdb stores this immuneACCESS table with in-frame sequences only. Part of the clones is absent; in the studies checked, under half of the shortfall reflects unresolved V genes, and no reason is known for the rest. In all, the sample holds about 330,000 clones, and around 66% of those were seen once. The ten top clones hold around 6.6% of the sample. This sample comprised PBMCs, obtained after 36 months of ibrutinib treatment. Receptors originate from a human donor with chronic lymphocytic leukemia.

The V gene is TRBV19, the J gene TRBJ1-2; the match to TRBD1 covers 12 bases. Germline trimming cut 3 bases from V and 4 bases from J; bases unmatched to any gene: 3. Germline CDR1 LNHDA, CDR2 SQIVND (reference sequence). This CDR3 region has 15 residues. The CDR3 here is CASSIGTGGLYGYTF. The CDR3 nucleotides read TGTGCCAGTAGTATCGGGACAGGGGGCCTCTATGGCTACACCTTC.

This clone was picked up one time. The chain is built from TRBV28 and TRBJ2-1; no definite D call. Per germline, CDR1 MDHEN and CDR2 SYDVKM. V was pared by 3 bases and J by 4 bases, with 4 bases between. This CDR3 is built from 12 residues. The CDR3 DNA sequence: TGTGCCAGCAGTTTCCCATACAATGAGCAGTTCTTC. Translated: CASSFPYNEQFF.

The chain recombines TRBV10-2 with TRBJ2-3, with D hard to call. Germline CDR1 reads WSHSY; CDR2 reads SAAADI. The CDR3 is 14 residues long. V lost 7 bases and J lost 7, with 18 bases in between. CDR3 residues: CASTDQQALYTQYF. DNA for the CDR3: TGCGCCAGCACCGACCAGCAGGCTCTATATACGCAGTATTTT.

To note about this clone: Other DNA variants within this sample encode the same CDR3. V is TRBV7-6 and J is TRBJ2-5; no definite D call. V was cut by 3 bases and J by 3 bases, with 2 bases left in between. This CDR3 spans 11 amino acids. CDR1 SGHVS and CDR2 FNYEAQ come from the germline V gene. The CDR3 DNA reads TGTGCCAGCAGCTTGAAAGAGACCCAGTACTTC. Translation gives CASSLKETQYF.

With respect to this clone: This same CDR3 is encoded by further DNA sequences in the sample. The genes are TRBV20-1 and TRBJ2-5; D unresolved. The germline CDR1 and CDR2 sequences are DFQATT and SNEGSKA (reference sequence). Trimming pared 6 bases from V and 3 bases from J, leaving 8 bases between. The CDR3 totals 11 residues. CDR3 in DNA: TGCAGTGCGTCATCCGAAGAGACCCAGTACTTC. It is translated as CSASSEETQYF.

The genes are TRBV5-4 and TRBJ1-3, with D unclear. V was trimmed by 1 base and J by 4 bases, leaving 12 bases between them. CDR3 length: 15 amino acids. Per the germline V gene, CDR1 is SGHNT and CDR2 is YYREEE (reference sequence). The CDR3 spells CASSLYFRAGNTIYF. For the CDR3, the DNA is TGTGCCAGCAGCTTGTATTTCCGGGCGGGAAACACCATATATTTT. Based on the CDR3 plus reference TRBV5-4 and TRBJ1-3, the full variable domain is ETGVTQSPTHLIKTRGQQVTLRCSSQSGHNTVSWYQQALGQGPQFIFQYYREEENGRGNFPPRFSGLQFPNYSSELNVNALELDDSALYLCASSLYFRAGNTIYFGEGSWLTVV.

Turning to this clone: Sequence at one end of the junction differs from germline and may be a read error. The chain recombines TRBV11-3 with TRBJ2-7; the match to TRBD2 covers 7 bases. Germline loops: CDR1 SGHNT, CDR2 YENEEA. The CDR3 spans 12 residues. The CDR3 nucleotides read TGTGCCAGCAGCTTAGATCGGGGGGTTGTGGACTTC. Its protein is CASSLDRGVVDF.

This clone occurred many times. The V call is TRBV4-1, the J call TRBJ2-7; D possibly matches TRBD1 or TRBD2 (5 bases each). Germline assignment: CDR1 MGHRA and CDR2 YSYEKL. V was clipped by 4 bases and J by 5 bases, with 12 bases between them. CDR3 length: 13 residues. DNA for the CDR3: TGCGCCAGCAGCCGGGGGACCTGGGACGAGCAGTACTTC. This sequence encodes CASSRGTWDEQYF.

The rearrangement links TRBV5-4 to TRBJ2-7, with TRBD2 as a possible D gene (5 bases). The V and J ends lost 3 bases and 2 bases respectively, with 12 bases between them. Germline-derived CDR1 and CDR2 are SGHNT and YYREEE (reference sequence). CDR3 size: 14 residues. The CDR3 protein is CASSSPDGTYEQYF. CDR3 nucleotides: TGTGCCAGCAGCTCCCCGGACGGGACCTACGAGCAGTACTTC.

This chain connects TRBV7-2 to TRBJ2-7, with unresolved D. The CDR3 covers 12 residues. CDR1 and CDR2 (germline): SGHTA, FQGNSA. V lost 5 bases to trimming and J lost 1 base, with 6 bases between them. The CDR3, as DNA: TGTGCCAGCAGCCCGCGTTCCTACGAGCAGTACTTC. The encoded protein is CASSPRSYEQYF.

This clone occurred once. The rearrangement links TRBV6-6 to TRBJ1-2; D unclear. Germline V gene sequence: CDR1 MNHNY, CDR2 SVGAGI (reference sequence). The CDR3 sequence is 12 residues long. Trimming stripped 5 bases from V and 5 bases from J, with 9 bases between. The CDR3 region is CASSPSLYGYTF. The CDR3 nucleotides read TGTGCCAGCAGTCCGAGCTTATATGGCTACACCTTC.

This clone appeared a few times. The CDR3 region is CASSELHSYQPQHF. The CDR3 DNA follows: TGCGCCAGCAGTGAGTTGCATTCCTATCAGCCCCAGCATTTT. The gene calls are TRBV10-2 and TRBJ1-5, with no clear D. V was pared by 1 base and J by 5 bases, with 9 bases between. The CDR3 runs to 14 residues. Germline V gene data show CDR1 as WSHSY and CDR2 as SAAADI.

The CDR3 sequence: CASSFETSGIADTQYF. The DNA of the CDR3 is TGTGCCAGCAGCTTTGAGACTAGCGGGATCGCAGATACGCAGTATTTT. The chain combines TRBV7-6 with TRBJ2-3; 11 bases fit TRBD2. The CDR3 extends over 16 amino acids. Germline V gene data show CDR1 as SGHVS and CDR2 as FNYEAQ. The junction had 6 bases not matched to a gene; V was cut back by 3 bases and J by 4 bases.